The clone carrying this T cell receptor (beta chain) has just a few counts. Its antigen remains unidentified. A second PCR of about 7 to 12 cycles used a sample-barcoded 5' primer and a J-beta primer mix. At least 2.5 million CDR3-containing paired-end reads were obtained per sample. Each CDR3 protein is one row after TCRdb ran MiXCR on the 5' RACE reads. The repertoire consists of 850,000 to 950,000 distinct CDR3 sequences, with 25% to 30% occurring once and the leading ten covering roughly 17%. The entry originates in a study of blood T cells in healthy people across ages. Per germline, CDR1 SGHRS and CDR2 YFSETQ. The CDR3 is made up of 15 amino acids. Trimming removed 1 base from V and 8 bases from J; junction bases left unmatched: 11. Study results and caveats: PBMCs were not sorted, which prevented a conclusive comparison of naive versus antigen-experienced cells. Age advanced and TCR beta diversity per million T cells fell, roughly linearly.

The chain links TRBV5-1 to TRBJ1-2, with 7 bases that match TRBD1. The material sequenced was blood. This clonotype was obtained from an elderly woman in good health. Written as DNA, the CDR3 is TGCGCCAGCAGCTTGTGGGTGGCAGGGGGAAAGGGCTACACCTTC. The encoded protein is CASSLWVAGGKGYTF.